This TCR beta chain stems from a study of regulatory T cells in long-lasting Graves disease (dated by TCRdb to the early 2020s). About the investigation overall: To count as having persistent Graves' disease, a patient had to have received antithyroid drug treatment for over 5 years with TSH receptor autoantibodies remaining persistently positive. Patients with persistent Graves' disease were compared with patients with newly diagnosed Graves' disease using TCR sequencing and RNA sequencing of peripheral blood. The study was conducted in China and was registered as a clinical trial. A total of roughly 35 samples underwent TCR sequencing, from about 13 patients with persistent Graves' disease and 20 patients with newly diagnosed Graves' disease. On average, persistent Graves' disease patients in the clinical cohort had been on antithyroid drugs for around 9.5 years.

The library was generated by multiplex PCR. Instrument on record: Illumina HiSeq 4000. CDR3 regions were amplified by Arm-PCR with iRepertoire HTBI primers to construct TCR beta libraries. Before sequencing, the PCR products went through gel purification. Per the authors' processing: Across samples, 60 to 80 TRBV and 13 to 15 TRBJ segments were identified and used for gene usage analysis of CDR3 amino acid clonotypes. COPE and FqMerger were used to merge the filtered high-quality paired reads into contigs. BLAST was used to align contigs to IMGT TRBV, TRBD and TRBJ reference genes, with CDR3 defined following IMGT. Highly expanded clones were defined as clonotypes with a frequency above 0.1%. Shannon entropy was used to measure repertoire diversity, and the Gini coefficient was used to measure V-J evenness. Clonotypes shared by more than one individual were considered public. The public reads were reanalyzed by TCRdb: fastp trimming at Q25, MiXCR alignment, in-frame beta chains only. Rows with a matching CDR3 protein are joined into one entry that keeps the most common DNA and genes. V and J calls and clone size were set by TCRdb, not the authors. Across this sample there are 300,000 to 350,000 distinct CDR3 sequences, with around a fifth seen only once. The ten largest clones add up to roughly 29% of the sample.

The table lists this clonotype with a few counts. The clone's antigen remains unknown. Per-base qualities were not stored, and no clone one base away is much larger. Compared with germline, V lacks 7 bases and J lacks 1 base; bases without a gene match: 2. From the germline V gene (reference sequence), CDR1 is GTSNPN and CDR2 is SVGIG. Measured from the cysteine to the phenylalanine, the CDR3 is 12 residues long. Only the CDR3 portion is preserved as DNA: 36 bases, with reading frame beginning at the first base. Overall results and qualifications from the work: Sequencing and analysis were restricted to the TCR beta chain. Persistent disease showed preferential use of TRBV28, TRBJ1-2 and TRBJ2-5, whereas newly diagnosed disease favored TRBV20-1 and TRBJ2-1. The study examined only peripheral blood because the primary lesion, thyroid tissue, could not be accessed. More public clonotypes were shared among persistent patients (approximately 3,000) than among newly diagnosed patients (approximately 1,000). The authors noted that the small sample size was a limitation that may lower accuracy. Compared with newly diagnosed patients, patients with persistent Graves' disease had lower TCR Shannon entropy and fewer highly expanded clones, which suggests clonal expansion.

Taken with the paper, the label for time point translates to: persistent/refractory GD, antithyroid drugs over 5 years with positive TRAb. RNA was extracted from PBMCs in TRIzol for both TCR sequencing and RNA sequencing. The diagnosis of Graves' disease followed American Thyroid Association guidelines. Recruitment of patients was carried out at an endocrinology department in Xi'an, China. Each patient gave approximately 10 milliliters of peripheral blood, collected in an EDTA anticoagulant tube. PBMCs were isolated by Ficoll Paque Plus density gradient separation without further T cell sorting. RNA quality was checked with an Agilent 2100 Bioanalyzer and agarose gel, and concentration with a NanoDrop 2000.

This TCR derives from a female donor with Graves disease. Specimen: peripheral blood mononuclear cells (PBMCs), collected when the disease was refractory, from a patient treated with antithyroid drugs. Recombination connected TRBV30 to TRBJ2-3, with 7 central nucleotides matching TRBD1. The CDR3 region: CASGQGTDTQYF. The DNA reads as follows: TGTGCCTCCGGACAGGGCACAGATACGCAGTATTTT.